This T cell receptor beta chain was observed in a study of cytomegalovirus exposure and HLA in healthy donors. Concerning this clone: The antigen remains unidentified.

Notes on the study in general: The study dropped some indistinguishable V segments, TRBV6-2 and TRBV6-3 among them. Both high specificity and high sensitivity reportedly marked the classifier's diagnosis of cytomegalovirus status. For most TCR beta V segments, an earlier analysis put the productive rate at about 87% or about 30% of the time. The authors enumerated under 200 TCR beta chains as linked to cytomegalovirus.

The germline V gene encodes CDR1 MNHEY and CDR2 SVGAGI. Germline trimming cut 6 bases from V and 8 bases from J; bases unmatched to any gene: 7. The CDR3 is 14 amino acids. The PCR contained 60 Vbeta and 13 Jbeta primers. The method was immunoSEQ multiplex PCR; TCRdb's version includes in-frame clones alone and lacks a portion of them. The profile shows over 100,000 clones, roughly 79% of them singletons. Input material: PBMCs. The TCR sequence derives from a woman aged 25 to 39 in good health and CMV-seronegative. The chain links TRBV6-5 to TRBJ2-2; 9 bases align to TRBD2. CDR3 nucleotides: TGTGCCAGCAGCCCGCCAGGACTAGCGGGGGAGCTGTTTTTT. As protein: CASSPPGLAGELFF.